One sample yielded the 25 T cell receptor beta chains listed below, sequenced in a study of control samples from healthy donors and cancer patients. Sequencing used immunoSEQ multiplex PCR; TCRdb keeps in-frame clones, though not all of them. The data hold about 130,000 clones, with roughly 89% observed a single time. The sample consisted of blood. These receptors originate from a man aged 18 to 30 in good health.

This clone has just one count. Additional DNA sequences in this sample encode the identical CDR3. CDR3: CASSQEPLAGELFF. The CDR3 nucleotides read TGTGCCAGCAGCCAAGAACCCCTCGCCGGGGAGCTGTTTTTT. The chain carries TRBV3-1 (or the pseudogene TRBV3-2) and TRBJ2-2, with unresolved D. V shed 0 bases and J shed 6 bases, with 8 bases lying between them. The germline V gene encodes CDR1 LGHDT and CDR2 YNNKEL (reference sequence). The CDR3 has 14 residues.

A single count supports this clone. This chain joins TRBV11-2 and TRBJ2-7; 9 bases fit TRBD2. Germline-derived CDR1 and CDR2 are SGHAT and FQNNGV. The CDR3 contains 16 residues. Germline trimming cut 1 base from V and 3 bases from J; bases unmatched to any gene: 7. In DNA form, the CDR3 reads TGTGCCAGCAGCTTAGGGGGTAGCGGGGGTTTCTACGAGCAGTACTTC. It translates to CASSLGGSGGFYEQYF.

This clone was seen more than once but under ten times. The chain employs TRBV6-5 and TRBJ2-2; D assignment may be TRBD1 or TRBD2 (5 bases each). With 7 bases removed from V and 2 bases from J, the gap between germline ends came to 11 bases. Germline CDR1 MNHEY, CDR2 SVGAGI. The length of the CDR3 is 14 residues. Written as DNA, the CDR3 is TGTGCCAGCACCGGGACCTCTAACACCGGGGAGCTGTTTTTT. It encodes CASTGTSNTGELFF.

The CDR3 DNA sequence: TGCAGCGTTGAGGGGGTGAGCTATGGCTACACCTTC. Encoded protein: CSVEGVSYGYTF. The V gene is TRBV29-1, the J gene TRBJ1-2; a possible D gene is TRBD1 (5 bases). Trimming took off 3 bases at V and 4 bases at J, with 9 bases between the two ends. This CDR3 has 12 amino acids. Germline lookup yields CDR1 SQVTM and CDR2 ANQGSEA.

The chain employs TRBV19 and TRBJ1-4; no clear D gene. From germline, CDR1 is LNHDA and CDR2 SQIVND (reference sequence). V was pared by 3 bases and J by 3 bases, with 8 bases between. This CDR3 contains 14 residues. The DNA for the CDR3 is TGTGCCAGTAGTATCGGGCAGCCTAATGAAAAACTGTTTTTT. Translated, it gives CASSIGQPNEKLFF.

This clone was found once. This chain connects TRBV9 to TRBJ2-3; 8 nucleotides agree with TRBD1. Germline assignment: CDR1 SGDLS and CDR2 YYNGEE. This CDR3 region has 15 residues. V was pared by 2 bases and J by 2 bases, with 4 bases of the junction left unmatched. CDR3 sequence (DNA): TGTGCCAGCAGCGTCGGACAGGGCTACACAGATACGCAGTATTTT. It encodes CASSVGQGYTDTQYF.

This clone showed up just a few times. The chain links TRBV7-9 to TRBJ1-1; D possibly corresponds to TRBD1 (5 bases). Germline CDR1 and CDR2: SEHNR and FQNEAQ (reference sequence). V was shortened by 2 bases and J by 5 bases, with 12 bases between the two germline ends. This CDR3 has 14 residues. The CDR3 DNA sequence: TGTGCCAGCAGCTTATATAGGGAGGGGACTGAAGCTTTCTTT. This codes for CASSLYREGTEAFF.

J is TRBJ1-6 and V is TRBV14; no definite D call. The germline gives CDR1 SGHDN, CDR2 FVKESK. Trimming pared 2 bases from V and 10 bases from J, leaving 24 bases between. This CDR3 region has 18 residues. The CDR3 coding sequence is TGTGCCAGCAGCCAAAAACTGTTTAGGTCGGAGGGCCGGTCACCCCTCCACTTT. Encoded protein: CASSQKLFRSEGRSPLHF.

This chain's CDR3 is CASSQVSGGPKTQYF. The CDR3 DNA follows: TGTGCCAGCAGCCAAGTCTCGGGGGGGCCAAAGACCCAGTACTTC. The chain recombines TRBV3-1 (or the pseudogene TRBV3-2) with TRBJ2-5; 8 positions match TRBD2. Per the germline V gene, CDR1 is LGHDT and CDR2 is YNNKEL (reference sequence). The CDR3 covers 15 residues. J was trimmed by 6 bases and V by 1 base; bases with no gene match: 7.

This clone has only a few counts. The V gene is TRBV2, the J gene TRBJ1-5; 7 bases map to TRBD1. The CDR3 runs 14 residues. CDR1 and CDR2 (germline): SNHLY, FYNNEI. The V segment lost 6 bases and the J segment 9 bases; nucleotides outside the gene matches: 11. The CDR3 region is CASSGTGEVAPQHF. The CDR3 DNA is TGTGCCAGCAGCGGAACAGGGGAGGTAGCGCCCCAGCATTTT.

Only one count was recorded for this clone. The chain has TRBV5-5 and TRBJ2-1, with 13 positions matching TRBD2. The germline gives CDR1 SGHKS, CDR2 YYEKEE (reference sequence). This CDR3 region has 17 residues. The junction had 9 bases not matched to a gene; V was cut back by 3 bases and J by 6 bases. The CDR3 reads CASSSPGLAGNFNEQFF. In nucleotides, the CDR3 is TGTGCCAGCAGCTCTCCGGGACTAGCGGGGAATTTCAATGAGCAGTTCTTC.

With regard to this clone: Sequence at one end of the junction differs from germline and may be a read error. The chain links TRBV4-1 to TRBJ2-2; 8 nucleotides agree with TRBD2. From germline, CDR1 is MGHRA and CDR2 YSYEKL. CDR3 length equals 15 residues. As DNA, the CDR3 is TGCGCCCGCAGCCACGGGGGGGGATGGACCGGGGAGCTGTTTTTT. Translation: CARSHGGGWTGELFF.

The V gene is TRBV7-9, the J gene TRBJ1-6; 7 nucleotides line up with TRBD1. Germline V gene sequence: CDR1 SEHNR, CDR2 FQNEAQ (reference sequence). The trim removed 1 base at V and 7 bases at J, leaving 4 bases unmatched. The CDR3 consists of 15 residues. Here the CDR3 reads CASSLGQGENSPLHF. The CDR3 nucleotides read TGTGCCAGCAGCTTAGGACAGGGCGAGAATTCACCCCTCCACTTT.

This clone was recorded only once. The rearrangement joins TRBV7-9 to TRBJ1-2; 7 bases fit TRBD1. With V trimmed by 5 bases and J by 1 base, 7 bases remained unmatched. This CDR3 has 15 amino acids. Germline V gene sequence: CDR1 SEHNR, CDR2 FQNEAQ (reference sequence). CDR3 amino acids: CASSAPGQINYGYTF. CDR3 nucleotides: TGTGCCAGCAGCGCACCGGGACAGATTAACTATGGCTACACCTTC.

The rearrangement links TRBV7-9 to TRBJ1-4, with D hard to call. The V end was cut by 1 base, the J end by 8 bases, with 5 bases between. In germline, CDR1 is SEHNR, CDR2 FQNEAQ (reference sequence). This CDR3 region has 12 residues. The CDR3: CASSLGSEKLFF. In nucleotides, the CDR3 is TGTGCCAGCAGCTTAGGGTCCGAAAAACTGTTTTTT.

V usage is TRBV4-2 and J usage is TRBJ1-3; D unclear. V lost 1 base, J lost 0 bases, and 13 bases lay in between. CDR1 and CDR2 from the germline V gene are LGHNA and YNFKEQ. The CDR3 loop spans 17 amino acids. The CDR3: CASSQGRFGNSGNTIYF. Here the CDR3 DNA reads TGTGCCAGCAGCCAAGGACGCTTCGGGAACTCTGGAAACACCATATATTTT.

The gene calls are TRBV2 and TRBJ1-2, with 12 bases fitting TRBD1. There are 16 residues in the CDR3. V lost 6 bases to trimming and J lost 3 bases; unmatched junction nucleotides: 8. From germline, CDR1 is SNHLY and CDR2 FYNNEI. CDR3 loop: CASRGQGALTDYGYTF. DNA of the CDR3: TGTGCCAGCAGGGGACAGGGGGCCCTTACCGACTATGGCTACACCTTC.

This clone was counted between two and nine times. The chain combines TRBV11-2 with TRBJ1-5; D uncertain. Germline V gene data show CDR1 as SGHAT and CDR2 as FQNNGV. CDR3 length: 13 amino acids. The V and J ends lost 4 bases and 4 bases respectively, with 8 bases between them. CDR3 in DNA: TGTGCCAGCAGCTCCAGCGAAAATCAGCCCCAGCATTTT. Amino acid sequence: CASSSSENQPQHF. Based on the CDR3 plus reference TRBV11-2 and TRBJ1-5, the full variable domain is EAGVAQSPRYKIIEKRQSVAFWCNPISGHATLYWYQQILGQGPKLLIQFQNNGVVDDSQLPKDRFSAERLKGVDSTLKIQPAKLEDSAVYLCASSSSENQPQHFGDGTRLSIL.

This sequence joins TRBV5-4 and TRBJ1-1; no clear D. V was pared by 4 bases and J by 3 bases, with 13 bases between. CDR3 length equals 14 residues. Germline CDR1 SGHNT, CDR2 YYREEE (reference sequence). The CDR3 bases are TGTGCCAGCAGCCCTATCGCCCGCCACACTGAAGCTTTCTTT. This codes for CASSPIARHTEAFF.

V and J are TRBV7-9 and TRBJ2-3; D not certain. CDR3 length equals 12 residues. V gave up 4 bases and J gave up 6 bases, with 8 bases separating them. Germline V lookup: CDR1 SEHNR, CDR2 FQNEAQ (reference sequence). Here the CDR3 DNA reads TGTGCCAGCAGCTCAAATTGGGATACGCAGTATTTT. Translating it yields CASSSNWDTQYF.

The CDR3 region is CAISSGTGSTGELFF. DNA of the CDR3: TGTGCCATCAGCTCCGGGACAGGGTCCACCGGGGAGCTGTTTTTT. J is TRBJ2-2 and V is TRBV10-3; 9 bases align to TRBD1. With V trimmed by 6 bases and J by 4 bases, 6 bases remained unmatched. This CDR3 is 15 amino acids long. Germline V gene lookup returns CDR1 ENHRY and CDR2 SYGVKD.

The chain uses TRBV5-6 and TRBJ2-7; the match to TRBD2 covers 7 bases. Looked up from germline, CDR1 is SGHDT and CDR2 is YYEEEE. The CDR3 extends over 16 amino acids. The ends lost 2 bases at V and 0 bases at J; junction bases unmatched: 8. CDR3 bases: TGTGCCAGCAGCTTTGATCAGGGACTAATCTCCTACGAGCAGTACTTC. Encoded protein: CASSFDQGLISYEQYF.

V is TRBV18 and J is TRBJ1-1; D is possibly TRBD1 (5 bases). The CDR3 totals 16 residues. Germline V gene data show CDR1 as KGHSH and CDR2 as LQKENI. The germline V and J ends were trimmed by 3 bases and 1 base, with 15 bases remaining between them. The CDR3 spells CASSPGGNLRNTEAFF. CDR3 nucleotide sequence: TGTGCCAGCTCACCGGGGGGGAATCTTCGGAACACTGAAGCTTTCTTT.

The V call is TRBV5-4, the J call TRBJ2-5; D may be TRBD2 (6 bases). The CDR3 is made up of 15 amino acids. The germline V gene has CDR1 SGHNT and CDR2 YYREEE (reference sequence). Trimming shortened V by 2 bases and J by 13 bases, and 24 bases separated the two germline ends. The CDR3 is CASSFFLPLPGLPYF. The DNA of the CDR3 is TGTGCCAGCAGCTTCTTCCTTCCTCTCCCGGGACTGCCGTACTTC.

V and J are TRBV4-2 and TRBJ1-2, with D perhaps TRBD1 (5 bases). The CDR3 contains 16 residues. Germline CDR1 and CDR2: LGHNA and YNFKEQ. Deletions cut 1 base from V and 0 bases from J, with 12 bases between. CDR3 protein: CASSQGFRGSNYGYTF. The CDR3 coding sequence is TGTGCCAGCAGCCAAGGGTTCCGGGGGTCTAACTATGGCTACACCTTC.